Listed below are T cell receptor beta chains from one sample, sequenced in a study of cytomegalovirus exposure and HLA in healthy donors. Libraries were prepared by immunoSEQ multiplex PCR; TCRdb keeps only in-frame clonotypes and omits some of them. The sample holds approximately 110,000 clones; around 80% are singletons and the top ten take about 0.22%. Sequencing input: PBMCs. These receptors were collected from a middle-aged man in good health and CMV-seronegative. CDR3s include the opening cysteine and the closing phenylalanine or tryptophan. D genes are given only for firm matches. Some rows mark clone size as missing; the rest say once, few, many or name a class of expanded clone.

size: NA
D: NA
V: TRBV6-5
J: TRBJ2-2
DNA: TGTGCCAGCAGTTACTCGGATCCAGGGACCGGGGAGCTGTTTTTT
CDR3: CASSYSDPGTGELFF

size: NA
D: TRBD2
V: TRBV5-6
J: TRBJ2-3
DNA: TGTGCCAGCAGCCCAGGGGGGAGCGGGGGGTTCACAGATACGCAGTATTTT
CDR3: CASSPGGSGGFTDTQYF

size: once
D: NA
V: TRBV5-1
J: TRBJ1-4
DNA: TGCGCCAGCAGAAATACCGGGGGAGCTAATGAAAAACTGTTTTTT
CDR3: CASRNTGGANEKLFF

size: few
D: TRBD1
V: TRBV5-4
J: TRBJ1-6
DNA: TGTGCCAGCAGCTTACAGGGGGATTCACCCCTCCACTTT
CDR3: CASSLQGDSPLHF

size: NA
D: NA
V: TRBV4-3
J: TRBJ2-1
DNA: TGCGCCAGCAGCCAGATTTTACAGATCAGCTCCTACAATGAGCAGTTCTTC
CDR3: CASSQILQISSYNEQFF

size: NA
D: TRBD2
V: TRBV28
J: TRBJ2-7
DNA: TGTGCCAGCACAACGACTAGCGGCCTCTACGAGCAGTACTTC
CDR3: CASTTTSGLYEQYF

size: NA
D: NA
V: TRBV2
J: TRBJ2-4
DNA: TGTGCCAGCAGTGATGGGCGAGCCAAAAACATTCAGTACTTC
CDR3: CASSDGRAKNIQYF

size: NA
D: TRBD1
V: TRBV7-8
J: TRBJ1-2
DNA: TGTGCCAGCAGCGACGACAGGGAGCTATGGGGCTACACCTTC
CDR3: CASSDDRELWGYTF

size: NA
D: TRBD1
V: TRBV9
J: TRBJ1-2
DNA: TGTGCCAGCAGCGTCCGACAGGGGTGGGGCTACACCTTC
CDR3: CASSVRQGWGYTF

size: NA
D: TRBD1
V: TRBV28
J: TRBJ1-1
DNA: TGTGCCAGCAGAGACAGGGGGCGACGAAACACTGAAGCTTTCTTT
CDR3: CASRDRGRRNTEAFF

size: few
D: TRBD1
V: TRBV28
J: TRBJ2-7
DNA: TGTGCCAGTAAGACAGGGTGGCGCGAGCAGTACTTC
CDR3: CASKTGWREQYF

size: NA
D: TRBD2
V: TRBV4-3
J: TRBJ2-3
DNA: TGCGCCAGCAGCCAACTAGCGGGGGGGGGAGATACGCAGTATTTT
CDR3: CASSQLAGGGDTQYF

size: NA
D: NA
V: TRBV10-3
J: TRBJ1-5
DNA: TGTGCCATCAGTGGGGAGGAACTGCTTAGCAATCAGCCCCAGCATTTT
CDR3: CAISGEELLSNQPQHF

size: NA
D: NA
V: TRBV6-5
J: TRBJ2-1
DNA: TGTGCCAGCAGTTACAACCGACAGCAATACAATGAGCAGTTCTTC
CDR3: CASSYNRQQYNEQFF

size: NA
D: NA
V: TRBV6-6
J: TRBJ1-1
DNA: TGTGCCAGCAGTTACCAGGGAAGGGCTGAAGCTTTCTTT
CDR3: CASSYQGRAEAFF

size: NA
D: NA
V: TRBV5-1
J: TRBJ2-7
DNA: TGCGCCAGCAGCTTCCGGGACAACAACTACGAGCAGTACTTC
CDR3: CASSFRDNNYEQYF

size: once
D: NA
V: TRBV28
J: TRBJ1-5
DNA: TGTGCCAGCGATCCAGGGGCCACCAATACGAATCAGCCCCAGCATTTT
CDR3: CASDPGATNTNQPQHF

size: NA
D: NA
V: TRBV2
J: TRBJ2-4
DNA: TGTGCCAGCTTTGACACTTCGGGCCTCCTATTCGGGAGCATTCAGTACTTC
CDR3: CASFDTSGLLFGSIQYF

size: few
D: TRBD2
V: TRBV27
J: TRBJ2-3
DNA: TGTGCCAGCAGTTCCCTTAGCGGGGGGGCTGCAGATACGCAGTATTTT
CDR3: CASSSLSGGAADTQYF

size: NA
D: NA
V: TRBV11-3
J: TRBJ1-1
DNA: TGTGCCAGCAGCACCCGTCCGGGACAGAACACTGAAGCTTTCTTT
CDR3: CASSTRPGQNTEAFF

size: NA
D: TRBD2
V: TRBV5-1
J: TRBJ2-1
DNA: TGCGCCAGCACCGTAACTAGCGGGGGCTACAATGAGCAGTTCTTC
CDR3: CASTVTSGGYNEQFF

size: NA
D: TRBD2
V: TRBV7-9
J: TRBJ2-7
DNA: TGTGCCAGCAGCTGGCAAGTTAGCGGGACCACCTACGAGCAGTACTTC
CDR3: CASSWQVSGTTYEQYF

size: NA
D: NA
V: TRBV4-2
J: TRBJ1-2
DNA: TGTGCCAGCAGCCAAGATCGCGGTGCTAACTATGGCTACACCTTC
CDR3: CASSQDRGANYGYTF

size: few
D: NA
V: TRBV7-2
J: TRBJ1-4
DNA: TGTGCCAGCAGCTTAGCCGCAGGGGAGGAAAAACTGTTTTTT
CDR3: CASSLAAGEEKLFF

size: NA
D: NA
V: TRBV5-1
J: TRBJ2-3
DNA: TGCGCCAGCAGCCTGGATAACAGGGGGGGAACAGATACGCAGTATTTT
CDR3: CASSLDNRGGTDTQYF

size: NA
D: NA
V: TRBV7-2
J: TRBJ2-3
DNA: TGTGCCAGCAGCTTAGAAGCTTTGGTCACAGATACGCAGTATTTT
CDR3: CASSLEALVTDTQYF

size: NA
D: NA
V: TRBV2
J: TRBJ1-6
DNA: TGTGCCAGCAGTGAAGCGCGGGCCAGACTCCACTTT
CDR3: CASSEARARLHF

size: NA
D: NA
V: TRBV7-2
J: TRBJ2-7
DNA: TGTGCCAGCACCTTCGACCCCGGGGGAACTCCCTACGAGCAGTACTTC
CDR3: CASTFDPGGTPYEQYF

size: NA
D: TRBD1
V: TRBV18
J: TRBJ1-1
DNA: TGTGCCAGCTCACCACCTTACAGGGGGAACACTGAAGCTTTCTTT
CDR3: CASSPPYRGNTEAFF

size: NA
D: TRBD2
V: TRBV4-1
J: TRBJ2-7
DNA: TGCGCCAGCAGCCAAGGGCTAGCGGGGGGCCTTTCCTACGAGCAGTACTTC
CDR3: CASSQGLAGGLSYEQYF

size: once
D: NA
V: TRBV27
J: TRBJ2-7
DNA: TGTGCCAGCAGACAGGGGAGGACCTACGAGCAGTACTTC
CDR3: CASRQGRTYEQYF

size: NA
D: NA
V: TRBV19
J: TRBJ2-4
DNA: TGTGCCAGTAGTATAGTAGGACGGGGGATAGCCAAAAACATTCAGTACTTC
CDR3: CASSIVGRGIAKNIQYF

size: few
D: NA
V: TRBV19
J: TRBJ1-6
DNA: TGTGCCAGTAAGGAGTCCTATAATTCACCCCTCCACTTT
CDR3: CASKESYNSPLHF

size: NA
D: NA
V: TRBV20-1
J: TRBJ1-1
DNA: TGCAGTGCTAGCAACAGGGACGAAGCTTTCTTT
CDR3: CSASNRDEAFF

size: NA
D: TRBD2
V: TRBV19
J: TRBJ2-7
DNA: TGTGCCAGTAGTATAAAGTTACAGCGGGAATTCCCCTACGAGCAGTACTTC
CDR3: CASSIKLQREFPYEQYF

size: NA
D: TRBD2
V: TRBV6-5
J: TRBJ2-7
DNA: TGTGCCAGCAGTTCCCCGGGACTACCGACCTACGAGCAGTACTTC
CDR3: CASSSPGLPTYEQYF

size: NA
D: NA
V: TRBV12-1
J: TRBJ2-1
DNA: TGTGCCAGCAGCGATGAGGATAAGCAGTTCTTC
CDR3: CASSDEDKQFF

size: NA
D: TRBD2
V: TRBV9
J: TRBJ2-5
DNA: TGTGCCAGCAGCTGGGACTACACTGGAGAGACCCAGTACTTC
CDR3: CASSWDYTGETQYF

size: NA
D: NA
V: TRBV6-5
J: TRBJ2-2
DNA: TGTGCCAGCAGACTCGACAGATACACCGGGGAGCTGTTTTTT
CDR3: CASRLDRYTGELFF

size: NA
D: TRBD1
V: TRBV7-9
J: TRBJ1-6
DNA: TGTGCCAGCAGCTTTCCGGGACAGGGGTCTCCCATGGACTCACCCCTCCACTTT
CDR3: CASSFPGQGSPMDSPLHF

size: NA
D: NA
V: TRBV4-2
J: TRBJ2-3
DNA: TGTGCCAGCAGCCAACAGGGTGGAGGGGATACGCAGTATTTT
CDR3: CASSQQGGGDTQYF

size: NA
D: TRBD1
V: TRBV19
J: TRBJ1-1
DNA: TGTGCCAGTAGCCAGTCCCGCCGGACAGGGGACCCTGAAGCTTTCTTT
CDR3: CASSQSRRTGDPEAFF

size: NA
D: TRBD2
V: TRBV19
J: TRBJ2-3
DNA: TGTGCCAGTAGCTTACCTAGCGGGGGGGCGGTAGATACGCAGTATTTT
CDR3: CASSLPSGGAVDTQYF

size: NA
D: NA
V: TRBV10-3
J: TRBJ1-5
DNA: TGTGCCATCAGTGAGGCCCTACAGGGCAATCAGCCCCAGCATTTT
CDR3: CAISEALQGNQPQHF

size: NA
D: TRBD2
V: TRBV28
J: TRBJ2-7
DNA: TGTGCCAGCAGTTTCCAGACTAGCGTACCCATCGACGAGCAGTACTTC
CDR3: CASSFQTSVPIDEQYF

size: NA
D: TRBD1
V: TRBV10-1
J: TRBJ2-7
DNA: TGCGCCAGCAGTGAACTTACCGGGACAGGGATCCCTGGGGGCGAGCAGTACTTC
CDR3: CASSELTGTGIPGGEQYF

size: NA
D: TRBD1
V: TRBV29-1
J: TRBJ2-2
DNA: TGCAGCGTTGAAGAGGACAGGCCAACCGGGGAGCTGTTTTTT
CDR3: CSVEEDRPTGELFF

size: NA
D: NA
V: TRBV7-3
J: TRBJ2-7
DNA: TGTGCCAGCAGCTTAAGCGGGGTCTACGAGCAGTACTTC
CDR3: CASSLSGVYEQYF

size: NA
D: NA
V: TRBV28
J: TRBJ1-6
DNA: TGTGCCAGCAGCTTTGCAGGGGAGAATTCACCCCTCCACTTT
CDR3: CASSFAGENSPLHF

size: few
D: TRBD2
V: TRBV7-2
J: TRBJ2-3
DNA: TGTGCCAGCAGCTCCAGGACTAGCGGGGGTTGGGCAGATACGCAGTATTTT
CDR3: CASSSRTSGGWADTQYF

size: NA
D: NA
V: TRBV29-1
J: TRBJ1-1
DNA: TGCAGCGTTTCTAGCACCATAGGAACTGAAGCTTTCTTT
CDR3: CSVSSTIGTEAFF